This T cell receptor beta chain was sequenced for a study of blood T cells in healthy people across ages. Study information: About one barcoded TCR beta cDNA was captured per two T cells. The study, taken as a whole, reports: Donor CMV status, an unknown factor, possibly confounded changes in expanded clonotypes. Older age went with lower TCR beta diversity per million T cells, in a roughly linear way. Naive CD4+ cells and diversity were both higher in long-lived donors than in aged donors.

This CDR3 is 15 amino acids long. After removal of 8 bases from V and 8 bases from J, the junction contained 16 bases not matched to a gene. A second roughly 6 to 11 cycle PCR used barcoded and J-beta primers. MiXCR, run by TCRdb on the 5' RACE reads, gives a single entry per CDR3 protein. The sample carries approximately 880,000 distinct CDR3 sequences, around 46% recorded once. This clonotype was counted between two and nine times. Its antigen is still unknown. The TCR was taken from a man aged 25 to 40 in good health. The material sequenced was blood. The chain is built from TRBV12-3 or TRBV12-4 and TRBJ1-2; 8 bases map to TRBD1. This CDR3 reads CASRRTGRIVEGYTF. CDR3 bases: TGTGCCAGCCGTAGGACAGGGAGGATAGTGGAAGGCTACACCTTC.